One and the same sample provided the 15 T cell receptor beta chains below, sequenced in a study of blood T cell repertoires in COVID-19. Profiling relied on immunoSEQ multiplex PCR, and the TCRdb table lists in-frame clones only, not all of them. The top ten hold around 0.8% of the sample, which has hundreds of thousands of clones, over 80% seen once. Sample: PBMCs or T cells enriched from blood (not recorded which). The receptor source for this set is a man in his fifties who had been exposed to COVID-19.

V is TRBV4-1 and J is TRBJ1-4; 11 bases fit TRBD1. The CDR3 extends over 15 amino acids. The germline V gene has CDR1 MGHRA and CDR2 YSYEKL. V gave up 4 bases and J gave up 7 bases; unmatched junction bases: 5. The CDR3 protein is CASSPIGTGGEKLFF. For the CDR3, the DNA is TGCGCCAGCAGCCCTATTGGGACAGGGGGTGAAAAACTGTTTTTT.

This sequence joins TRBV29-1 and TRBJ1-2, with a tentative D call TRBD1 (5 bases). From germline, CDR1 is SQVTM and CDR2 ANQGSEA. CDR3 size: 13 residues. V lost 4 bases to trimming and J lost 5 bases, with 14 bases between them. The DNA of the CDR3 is TGCAGCGTTGGAGCGCCAGGGACTTATGGCTACACCTTC. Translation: CSVGAPGTYGYTF.

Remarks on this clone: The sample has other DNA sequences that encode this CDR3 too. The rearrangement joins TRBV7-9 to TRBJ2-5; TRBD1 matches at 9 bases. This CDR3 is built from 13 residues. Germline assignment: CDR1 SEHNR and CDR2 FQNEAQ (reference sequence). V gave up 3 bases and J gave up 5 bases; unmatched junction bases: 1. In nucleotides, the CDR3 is TGTGCCAGCAGCTTGACAGGGGGGGAGACCCAGTACTTC. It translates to CASSLTGGETQYF.

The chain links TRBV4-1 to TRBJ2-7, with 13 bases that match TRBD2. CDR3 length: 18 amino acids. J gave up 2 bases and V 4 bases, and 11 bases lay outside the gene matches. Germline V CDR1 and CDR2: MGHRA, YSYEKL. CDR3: CASSPIGLAGARPYEQYV. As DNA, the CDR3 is TGCGCCAGCAGCCCGATCGGACTAGCGGGAGCGAGACCCTACGAGCAGTACGTC.

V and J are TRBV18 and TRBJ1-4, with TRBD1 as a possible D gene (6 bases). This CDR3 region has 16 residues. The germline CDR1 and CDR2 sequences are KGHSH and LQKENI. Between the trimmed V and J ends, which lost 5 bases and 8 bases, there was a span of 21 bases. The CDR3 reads CASSSSEQGYGEKLFF. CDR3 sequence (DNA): TGTGCCAGCTCAAGCAGCGAACAGGGATACGGGGAAAAACTGTTTTTT. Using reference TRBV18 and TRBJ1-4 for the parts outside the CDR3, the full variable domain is NAGVMQNPRHLVRRRGQEARLRCSPMKGHSHVYWYRQLPEEGLKFMVYLQKENIIDESGMPKERFSAEFPKEGPSILRIQQVVRGDSAAYFCASSSSEQGYGEKLFFGSGTQLSVL.

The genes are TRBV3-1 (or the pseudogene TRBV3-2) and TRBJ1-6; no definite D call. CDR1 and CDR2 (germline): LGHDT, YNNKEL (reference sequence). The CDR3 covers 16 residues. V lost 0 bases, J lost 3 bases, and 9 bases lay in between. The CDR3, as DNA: TGTGCCAGCAGCCAAGATGAGGCATTCTATAATTCACCCCTCCACTTT. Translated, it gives CASSQDEAFYNSPLHF.

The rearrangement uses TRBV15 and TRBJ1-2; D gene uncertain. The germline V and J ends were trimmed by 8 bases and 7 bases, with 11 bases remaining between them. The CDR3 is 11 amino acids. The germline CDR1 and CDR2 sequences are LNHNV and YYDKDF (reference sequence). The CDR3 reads CATLGLGGYTF. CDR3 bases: TGTGCCACCCTCGGGTTGGGTGGCTACACCTTC.

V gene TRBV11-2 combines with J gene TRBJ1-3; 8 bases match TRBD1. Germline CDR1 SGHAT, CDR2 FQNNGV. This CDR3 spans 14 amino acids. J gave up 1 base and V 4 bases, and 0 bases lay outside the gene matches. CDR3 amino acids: CASSWTGSGNTIYF. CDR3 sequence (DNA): TGTGCCAGCAGCTGGACAGGGTCTGGAAACACCATATATTTT.

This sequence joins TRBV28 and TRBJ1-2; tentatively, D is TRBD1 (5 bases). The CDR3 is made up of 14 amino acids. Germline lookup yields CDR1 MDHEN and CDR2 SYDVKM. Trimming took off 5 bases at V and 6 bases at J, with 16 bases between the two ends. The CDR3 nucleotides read TGTGCCAGCAGTACACCGGGACTGAATGATGGCTACACCTTC. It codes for CASSTPGLNDGYTF.

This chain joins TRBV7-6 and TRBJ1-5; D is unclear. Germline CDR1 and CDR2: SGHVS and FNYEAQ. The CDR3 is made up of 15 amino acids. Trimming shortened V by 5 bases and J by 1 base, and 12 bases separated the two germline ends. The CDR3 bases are TGTGCCAGCAGCCCCCACCTGGCAAGCAATCAGCCCCAGCATTTT. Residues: CASSPHLASNQPQHF.

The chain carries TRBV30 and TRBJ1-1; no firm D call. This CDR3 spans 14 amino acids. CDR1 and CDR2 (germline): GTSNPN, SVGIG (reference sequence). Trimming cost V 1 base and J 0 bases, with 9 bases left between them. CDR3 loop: CAWSAVFMNTEAFF. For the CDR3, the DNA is TGTGCCTGGAGTGCGGTCTTTATGAACACTGAAGCTTTCTTT. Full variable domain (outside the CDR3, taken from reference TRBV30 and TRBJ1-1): SQTIHQWPATLVQPVGSPLSLECTVEGTSNPNLYWYRQAAGRGLQLLFYSVGIGQISSEVPQNLSASRPQDRQFILSSKKLLLSDSGFYLCAWSAVFMNTEAFFGQGTRLTVV.

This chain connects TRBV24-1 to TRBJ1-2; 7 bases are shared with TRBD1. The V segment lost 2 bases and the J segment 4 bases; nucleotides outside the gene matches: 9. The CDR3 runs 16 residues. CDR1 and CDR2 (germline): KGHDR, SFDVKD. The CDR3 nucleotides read TGTGCCACCAGTGATTCCTTCGACAGGGATGTCTATGGCTACACCTTC. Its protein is CATSDSFDRDVYGYTF.

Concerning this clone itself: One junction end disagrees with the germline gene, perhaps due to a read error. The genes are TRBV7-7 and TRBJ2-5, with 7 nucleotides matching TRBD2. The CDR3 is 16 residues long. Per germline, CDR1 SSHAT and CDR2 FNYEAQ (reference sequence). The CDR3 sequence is CASSLLAGTMRETQYF. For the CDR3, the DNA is TGTGCTAGCAGCTTATTGGCAGGGACTATGAGGGAGACCCAGTACTTC.

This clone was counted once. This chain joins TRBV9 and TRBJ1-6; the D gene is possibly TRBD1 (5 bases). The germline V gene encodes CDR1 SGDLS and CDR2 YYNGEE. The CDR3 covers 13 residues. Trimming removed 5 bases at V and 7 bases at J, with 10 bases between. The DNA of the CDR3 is TGTGCCAGCAGTGAATCAGGGAATTCACCCCTCCACTTT. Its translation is CASSESGNSPLHF.

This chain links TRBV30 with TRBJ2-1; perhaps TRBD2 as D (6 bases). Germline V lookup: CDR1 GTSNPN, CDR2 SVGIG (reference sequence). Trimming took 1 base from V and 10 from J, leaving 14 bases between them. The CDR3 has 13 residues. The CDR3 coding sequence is TGTGCCTGGAGTGGGGCGGGGTGGGGCGAGCAGTTCTTC. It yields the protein CAWSGAGWGEQFF.